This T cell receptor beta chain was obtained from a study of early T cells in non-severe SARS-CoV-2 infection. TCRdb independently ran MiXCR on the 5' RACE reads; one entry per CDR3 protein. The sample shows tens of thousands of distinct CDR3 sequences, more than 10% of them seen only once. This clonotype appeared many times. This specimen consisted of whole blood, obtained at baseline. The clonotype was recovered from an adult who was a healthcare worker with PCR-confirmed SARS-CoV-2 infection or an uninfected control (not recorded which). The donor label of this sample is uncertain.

CDR3 in amino acids: CASSHTAYEQYF. The CDR3 nucleotides are TGTGCCAGCAGCCATACGGCCTACGAGCAGTACTTC. This rearrangement joins TRBV3-1 to TRBJ2-7; D uncertain. There are 12 residues in the CDR3. Germline CDR1 and CDR2: LGHDT and YNNKEL (reference sequence). Trimming cost V 3 bases and J 2 bases, with 5 bases left between them.